This T cell receptor beta chain was sequenced in a study of molecular identifiers for immune sequencing clone quantification. Study as a whole: Within a replicate experiment, RNA obtained from either approximately 20,000 or 98,000 naive CD8 cells was divided into five aliquots, and four of those aliquots were then sequenced.

Findings of the study overall: Sharing of a barcode by identical TCR molecules could cause highly expanded clone sizes to be underestimated. Beyond 20 RNA copies, clones held over 99% of effector molecules, compared with under 1% in naive cells.

Naive CD8 T cells, phenotype CD8+CD4-CCR7+CD45RA+, were sorted. CDR3 length equals 15 residues. The germline gives CDR1 SEHNR, CDR2 FQNEAQ (reference sequence). Trimming shortened V by 5 bases and J by 0 bases, and 13 bases separated the two germline ends. Using its own MiXCR run on the PCR reads, TCRdb lists one record per CDR3 protein. The table has just under 650,000 distinct CDR3 sequences, nearly 20% seen once. This clonotype was seen at least ten times. Its antigen is unknown. The specimen was naive CD8+ T cells from blood, with Jurkat cell RNA spiked in. Regarding subset: FACS-sorted CD8+CD4-CCR7+CD45RA+ naive T cells. The source of this sequence is a human donor in good health. Some libraries in this study had Jurkat cell RNA spiked in. The J gene is TRBJ2-5, the V gene TRBV7-9; D not resolved. The CDR3: CASSQSGQNQETQYF. The CDR3 DNA follows: TGTGCCAGCAGCCAGTCCGGGCAGAACCAAGAGACCCAGTACTTC.